The 24 T cell receptor beta chains below were found in one sample sequenced in a study of blood T cell repertoires in COVID-19 (dated by TCRdb to 2019 to 2021). The library was prepared using the immunoSEQ multiplex PCR assay. TCRdb re-hosts the immuneACCESS table, in-frame sequences only. Its copies lack some clones; in the studies checked, an unresolved V gene accounts for under half of them, and the cause for the rest is not known. Within this sample are approximately 150,000 clones, with about 81% of them counted one time only. Approximately 11% of the sample comes from the top ten. The sample was peripheral blood. The receptor source for this set is a human donor in a cohort sampled during active COVID-19.

This chain connects TRBV10-3 to TRBJ1-1; 9 bases match TRBD1. The CDR3 loop spans 17 amino acids. Germline V gene lookup returns CDR1 ENHRY and CDR2 SYGVKD. The V gene end was trimmed by 0 bases and the J gene end by 3 bases; junction bases not matched to a gene: 8. This CDR3 is CAISESMGQGHDTEAFF. DNA for the CDR3: TGTGCCATCAGTGAGTCGATGGGACAGGGCCATGACACTGAAGCTTTCTTT.

There are a few counts of this clone. The rearrangement links TRBV18 to TRBJ1-4; tentatively, D is TRBD1 (5 bases). Germline V CDR1 and CDR2: KGHSH, LQKENI. V lost 3 bases to trimming and J lost 4 bases, with 15 bases between them. This CDR3 comprises 16 residues. The CDR3 is CASSPPDSQYNEKLFF. In DNA, the CDR3 is TGTGCCAGCTCACCCCCCGACAGCCAGTATAATGAAAAACTGTTTTTT.

J is TRBJ2-1 and V is TRBV4-1; possibly TRBD1 for D (5 bases). The germline V gene encodes CDR1 MGHRA and CDR2 YSYEKL. Trimming took 2 bases from V and 10 from J, leaving 12 bases between them. CDR3 length: 13 amino acids. CDR3 in amino acids: CASSQLRVLEQFF. In nucleotides, the CDR3 is TGCGCCAGCAGCCAACTCAGGGTGTTAGAGCAGTTCTTC.

The chain employs TRBV5-1 and TRBJ2-1; a possible D gene is TRBD1 (7 bases). The V end was cut by 3 bases, the J end by 7 bases, with 20 bases between. From germline, CDR1 is SGHRS and CDR2 YFSETQ. The CDR3 runs to 16 residues. CDR3 amino acids: CASSSSFDAGGNEQFF. The CDR3 nucleotides read TGCGCCAGCAGCTCCTCATTCGATGCAGGGGGGAATGAGCAGTTCTTC.

Here the CDR3 reads CASSYQGGSNQPQHF. The CDR3 bases are TGTGCCAGCAGTTACCAGGGAGGTAGCAATCAGCCCCAGCATTTT. The chain carries TRBV6-5 and TRBJ1-5, with a possible D match to TRBD1 (5 bases). Germline-derived CDR1 and CDR2 are MNHEY and SVGAGI. V gave up 2 bases and J gave up 0 bases, with 8 bases separating them. This CDR3 spans 15 amino acids.

The chain combines TRBV5-5 with TRBJ2-7; 9 bases are shared with TRBD1. The germline V gene has CDR1 SGHKS and CDR2 YYEKEE (reference sequence). Germline trimming cut 2 bases from V and 8 bases from J; bases unmatched to any gene: 14. There are 16 residues in the CDR3. CDR3 DNA: TGTGCCAGCAGCTTCCCCGACAGGGGGGAAGGAGGGAAGCAGTACTTC. It yields the protein CASSFPDRGEGGKQYF.

The sample holds a few counts of this clone. The chain's CDR3 is CASSQQGETNTGELFF. CDR3 DNA: TGTGCCAGCAGCCAACAGGGGGAGACGAACACCGGGGAGCTGTTTTTT. The chain has TRBV11-2 and TRBJ2-2; 8 bases are shared with TRBD1. The germline gives CDR1 SGHAT, CDR2 FQNNGV. Germline trimming cut 5 bases from V and 0 bases from J; bases unmatched to any gene: 5. The CDR3 is made up of 16 amino acids.

The rearrangement joins TRBV7-2 to TRBJ1-4; TRBD1 matches at 8 bases. The length of the CDR3 is 15 residues. Germline V gives CDR1 SGHTA, CDR2 FQGNSA. V trimming: 3 bases; J trimming: 8 bases; junction bases outside the gene matches: 8. CDR3 residues: CASSFDRGNNEKLFF. The CDR3 bases are TGTGCCAGCAGCTTCGACAGGGGAAATAACGAAAAACTGTTTTTT.

This clone was seen a single time. This chain uses TRBV11-2 with TRBJ1-2, with 9 bases lining up with TRBD1. CDR1 and CDR2 (germline): SGHAT, FQNNGV. The ends lost 6 bases at V and 6 bases at J; junction bases unmatched: 2. The CDR3 covers 12 residues. The CDR3 DNA is TGTGCCAGCAGGGGACAGGGCCATGGCTACACCTTC. This sequence encodes CASRGQGHGYTF. Supplemented by reference TRBV11-2 and TRBJ1-2, the full variable domain reads EAGVAQSPRYKIIEKRQSVAFWCNPISGHATLYWYQQILGQGPKLLIQFQNNGVVDDSQLPKDRFSAERLKGVDSTLKIQPAKLEDSAVYLCASRGQGHGYTFGSGTRLTVV.

V is TRBV30 and J is TRBJ2-7; the match to TRBD2 covers 8 bases. The CDR3 length is 15 residues. J was trimmed by 5 bases and V by 0 bases; bases with no gene match: 9. Germline V gene sequence: CDR1 GTSNPN, CDR2 SVGIG (reference sequence). Here the CDR3 DNA reads TGTGCCTGGAGTGTACGGGGTAGCGGGGACCACGAGCAGTACTTC. This gives the protein CAWSVRGSGDHEQYF.

This chain links TRBV19 with TRBJ2-1; D unresolved. The V gene's germline CDR1 is LNHDA and CDR2 SQIVND (reference sequence). CDR3 length equals 14 residues. The germline V and J ends were trimmed by 8 bases and 1 base, with 12 bases remaining between them. The CDR3 DNA is TGTGCCAGTGCCGACTGGCCATCCTACAATGAGCAGTTCTTC. This gives the protein CASADWPSYNEQFF.

The DNA of the CDR3 is TGTGCCAGCCGATCTTTGACTAGCGGGAGGTACCAAGATACGCAGTATTTT. Encoded protein: CASRSLTSGRYQDTQYF. This chain connects TRBV19 to TRBJ2-3, with 13 bases identical to TRBD2. The germline V gene encodes CDR1 LNHDA and CDR2 SQIVND (reference sequence). Losses at the gene ends were 9 bases for V and 5 bases for J; bases not matched to a gene: 14. The CDR3 sequence is 17 residues long.

The chain uses TRBV28 and TRBJ1-1; D call uncertain. Germline V CDR1 and CDR2: MDHEN, SYDVKM. V shed 10 bases and J shed 6 bases, with 18 bases lying between them. CDR3 length: 13 residues. The CDR3: CATYSREKAEAFF. The CDR3 nucleotides read TGTGCCACGTACTCGCGGGAGAAGGCTGAAGCTTTCTTT.

This clone was seen once. This chain connects TRBV6-2 or TRBV6-3 to TRBJ2-7, with D maybe TRBD1 (6 bases). The CDR3 length is 15 residues. The V end was cut by 4 bases, the J end by 0 bases, with 13 bases between. Looked up from germline, CDR1 is MNHEY and CDR2 is SVGEGT. In DNA, the CDR3 is TGTGCCAGCAGTTCTGGGACAAGGATCTCCTACGAGCAGTACTTC. Protein sequence: CASSSGTRISYEQYF.

The chain is built from TRBV10-1 and TRBJ1-4; D remains unclear. The germline V and J ends were trimmed by 0 bases and 5 bases, with 4 bases remaining between them. The CDR3 extends over 13 amino acids. From germline, CDR1 is WNHNN and CDR2 SYGVQD (reference sequence). In DNA, the CDR3 is TGCGCCAGCAGTGAGTCCGGGAATGAAAAACTGTTTTTT. It translates to CASSESGNEKLFF.

The chain links TRBV27 to TRBJ1-1; weak D call: TRBD1 (6 bases). V lost 2 bases and J lost 1, with 17 bases in between. The V gene's germline CDR1 is MNHEY and CDR2 SMNVEV (reference sequence). The CDR3 is 17 residues long. For the CDR3, the DNA is TGTGCCAGCAGTTTAGGGGGCATACCCAGAGGGAACACTGAAGCTTTCTTT. As protein: CASSLGGIPRGNTEAFF.

The chain carries TRBV19 and TRBJ2-2, with TRBD1 identical over 9 bases. V shed 9 bases, J shed 5 bases, and the junction held 10 bases outside the gene matches. This CDR3 contains 15 residues. Germline V CDR1 and CDR2: LNHDA, SQIVND (reference sequence). For the CDR3, the DNA is TGTGCCAGCCACTTGGGGACAGGGTTAACCGGGGAGCTGTTTTTT. Residues: CASHLGTGLTGELFF.

V and J are TRBV14 and TRBJ2-7; D is undetermined. Trimming shortened V by 1 base and J by 3 bases, and 4 bases separated the two germline ends. The CDR3 consists of 12 residues. Germline values: CDR1 SGHDN, CDR2 FVKESK. The CDR3 spells CASSQAVYEQYF. The DNA of the CDR3 is TGTGCCAGCAGCCAAGCAGTCTACGAGCAGTACTTC.

V is TRBV27 and J is TRBJ2-1, with 7 bases matching TRBD2. The V gene end was trimmed by 6 bases and the J gene end by 8 bases; junction bases not matched to a gene: 19. From germline, CDR1 is MNHEY and CDR2 SMNVEV (reference sequence). The CDR3 has 17 residues. CDR3 sequence reads: CASSRPRGGRARYEQFF. The CDR3 region has the DNA TGTGCCAGCAGCCGACCTAGGGGAGGGAGGGCCCGATATGAGCAGTTCTTC.

J is TRBJ2-7 and V is TRBV7-9, with TRBD2 identical over 7 bases. Germline assignment: CDR1 SEHNR and CDR2 FQNEAQ (reference sequence). The CDR3 has 13 residues. The V and J ends lost 4 bases and 6 bases, in that order; junction bases with no gene match: 6. The CDR3 protein is CASSSRDYGEQYF. The CDR3 bases are TGTGCCAGCAGCTCCCGGGACTATGGCGAGCAGTACTTC.

The chain links TRBV7-2 to TRBJ1-2; TRBD1 matches 7 bases. Germline V gene data show CDR1 as SGHTA and CDR2 as FQGNSA. V was pared by 1 base and J by 4 bases, with 12 bases of the junction left unmatched. The length of the CDR3 is 17 residues. CDR3 bases: TGTGCCAGCAGCTTAGGACTAGGACAGGACGTCGCCTATGGCTACACCTTC. This encodes CASSLGLGQDVAYGYTF. The full variable domain, with the rest looked up from reference TRBV7-2 and TRBJ1-2, is GAGVSQSPSNKVTEKGKDVELRCDPISGHTALYWYRQSLGQGLEFLIYFQGNSAPDKSGLPSDRFSAERTGGSVSTLTIQRTQQEDSAVYLCASSLGLGQDVAYGYTFGSGTRLTVV.

The chain links TRBV5-4 to TRBJ2-7; 10 bases agree with TRBD1. V dropped 3 bases and J dropped 3; count of bases not matched to a gene: 9. CDR1 is SGHNT and CDR2 is YYREEE in the germline V gene (reference sequence). The CDR3 has 16 residues. In DNA, the CDR3 is TGTGCCAGCAGCTCACCAACGGGACAGGGGAACTACGAGCAGTACTTC. It yields the protein CASSSPTGQGNYEQYF.

CDR3 in amino acids: CASSLGQGSEAQHF. CDR3 DNA sequence: TGTGCCAGCAGCTTAGGCCAGGGGTCGGAAGCCCAGCATTTT. This rearrangement joins TRBV7-8 to TRBJ1-5; a weak D match, TRBD1 (6 bases). CDR3 length: 14 amino acids. CDR1 is SGHVS and CDR2 is FQNEAQ in the germline V gene. Deletions cut 1 base from V and 11 bases from J, with 15 bases between.

V and J are TRBV11-2 and TRBJ2-7, with 8 bases that match TRBD1. Germline V gene sequence: CDR1 SGHAT, CDR2 FQNNGV. The junction had 8 bases not matched to a gene; V was cut back by 5 bases and J by 2 bases. This CDR3 is built from 15 residues. CDR3 nucleotides: TGTGCCAGCAGCGCGTGGACAGGGCCTGCCTACGAGCAGTACTTC. Translation: CASSAWTGPAYEQYF. The whole variable domain, filled in from reference TRBV11-2 and TRBJ2-7, reads EAGVAQSPRYKIIEKRQSVAFWCNPISGHATLYWYQQILGQGPKLLIQFQNNGVVDDSQLPKDRFSAERLKGVDSTLKIQPAKLEDSAVYLCASSAWTGPAYEQYFGPGTRLTVT.